The clone carrying this TCR beta chain was seen at least ten times. The data derive from a study of T-cell reconstitution after alpha-beta-depleted transplantation in children. Unique molecular identifiers were incorporated when the TCRbeta library was constructed. TCRdb independently ran MiXCR on the PCR reads; one entry per CDR3 protein. This table has approximately 500,000 distinct CDR3 sequences, 10% appearing once. The clonotype originates from a child aged 2-15 years with inherited bone marrow failure, due to receive a stem cell transplant. The source material was PBMCs, sampled before TCRalphabeta/CD19-depleted stem cell transplant.

CDR3 nucleotide sequence: TGCAGTGCCCAACGGGGTGGCTACGAGCAGTACTTC. It codes for CSAQRGGYEQYF. The genes are TRBV20-1 and TRBJ2-7, with D possibly TRBD2 on 5 matching bases. Germline V gives CDR1 DFQATT, CDR2 SNEGSKA (reference sequence). There are 12 residues in the CDR3. V was pared by 6 bases and J by 3 bases, with 12 bases between.